This is a list of T cell receptor beta chains from one sample in a study of T-cell reconstitution after alpha-beta-depleted transplantation in children. MiXCR, applied by TCRdb to the PCR reads, yields one record per CDR3 protein. The sample lists tens of thousands of distinct CDR3 sequences, 15% to 20% occurring once. Sequenced material: PBMCs, mostly from graft donor cells, taken 360 days after TCRalphabeta/CD19-depleted stem cell transplant. Receptors originate from a male patient between 2 and 9 years old who had a stem cell transplant for acute lymphoblastic leukemia, so the T cells may come from the graft donor. Both conserved end residues are part of each CDR3. Fields, in order: V gene, clone size, D gene, J gene, CDR3 length, CDR3 DNA, CDR3 protein. A D gene is named only where the DNA matches it firmly. Expanded clones get a size class; other rows say once, few or many, or leave the size out.

v_gene: TRBV19
abundance: few
d_gene: TRBD2
j_gene: TRBJ2-1
len: 17
CDR3nt: TGTGCCAGTAGTATGGGAGCGGGAGGGACGTTACACAATGAGCAGTTCTTC
CDR3aa: CASSMGAGGTLHNEQFF

v_gene: TRBV27
abundance: -
d_gene: TRBD2
j_gene: TRBJ2-2
len: 15
CDR3nt: TGTGCCAGCAGCTCACTAGCGGGAGGGCCCGGGGAGCTGTTTTTT
CDR3aa: CASSSLAGGPGELFF

v_gene: TRBV5-5
abundance: few
d_gene: TRBD1
j_gene: TRBJ2-7
len: 16
CDR3nt: TGTGCCAGCAGATTGACAGGGGTCCCAAATTCATACGAGCAGTACTTC
CDR3aa: CASRLTGVPNSYEQYF

v_gene: TRBV11-2
abundance: -
d_gene: TRBD2
j_gene: TRBJ2-1
len: 21
CDR3nt: TGTGCCAGCAGCCCCACAAGACCGGGACTAGCGGGAGGGGGGAGGTACAATGAGCAGTTCTTC
CDR3aa: CASSPTRPGLAGGGRYNEQFF

v_gene: TRBV6-1
abundance: -
d_gene: TRBD1
j_gene: TRBJ1-2
len: 14
CDR3nt: TGTGCCAGCGGAATCTTCAGGGGGCGAAACGGCTACACCTTC
CDR3aa: CASGIFRGRNGYTF

v_gene: TRBV27
abundance: -
d_gene: TRBD1
j_gene: TRBJ1-5
len: 15
CDR3nt: TGTGCCAGCAGTTCCAACCACAGGGGGGTTCAGCCCCAGCATTTT
CDR3aa: CASSSNHRGVQPQHF

v_gene: TRBV10-3
abundance: -
d_gene: -
j_gene: TRBJ2-3
len: 16
CDR3nt: TGTGCCATCAGTGAGTCGGAGGGGCCCCGAGTAGATACGCAGTATTTT
CDR3aa: CAISESEGPRVDTQYF

v_gene: TRBV7-9
abundance: medium-sized
d_gene: TRBD2
j_gene: TRBJ2-5
len: 17
CDR3nt: TGTGCCAGCAGCCGGCAAATGGGGGGAGCGGGGCAAGAGACCCAGTACTTC
CDR3aa: CASSRQMGGAGQETQYF

v_gene: TRBV7-9
abundance: -
d_gene: -
j_gene: TRBJ2-1
len: 12
CDR3nt: TGTGCCAGCAGCTTAAAGGGCAATGAGCAGTTCTTC
CDR3aa: CASSLKGNEQFF

v_gene: TRBV12-3/TRBV12-4
abundance: -
d_gene: TRBD2
j_gene: TRBJ2-5
len: 14
CDR3nt: TGTGCCAGCAGTGCGACTAGCGGGTGGGAGACCCAGTACTTC
CDR3aa: CASSATSGWETQYF

v_gene: TRBV10-3
abundance: -
d_gene: TRBD2
j_gene: TRBJ2-7
len: 14
CDR3nt: TGTGCCGTCACCCTCAGCCTAGCGGGAGACGAGCAGTACTTC
CDR3aa: CAVTLSLAGDEQYF

v_gene: TRBV12-3/TRBV12-4
abundance: few
d_gene: -
j_gene: TRBJ1-6
len: 15
CDR3nt: TGTGCCAGCAGTTTCCGCGGGACGGGCTTCTCACCCCTCCACTTT
CDR3aa: CASSFRGTGFSPLHF

v_gene: TRBV5-1
abundance: -
d_gene: -
j_gene: TRBJ2-7
len: 15
CDR3nt: TGCGCCAGCAGCTTGGCGGGGGGCCCCAGCTACGAGCAGTACTTC
CDR3aa: CASSLAGGPSYEQYF

v_gene: TRBV7-9
abundance: few
d_gene: -
j_gene: TRBJ1-2
len: 13
CDR3nt: TGTGCCAGCAGCTTAGCCTACAGGGATGGCTACACCTTC
CDR3aa: CASSLAYRDGYTF

v_gene: TRBV27
abundance: few
d_gene: -
j_gene: TRBJ2-2
len: 15
CDR3nt: TGTGCCAGCAGGCTAGTCTTTAAGGGCGCCGGGGAGCTGTTTTTT
CDR3aa: CASRLVFKGAGELFF

v_gene: TRBV6-1
abundance: few
d_gene: TRBD2
j_gene: TRBJ2-7
len: 15
CDR3nt: TGTGCCAGCAGTTCTCGACTAGCGGGAGTGAGAGAGCAGTACTTC
CDR3aa: CASSSRLAGVREQYF

v_gene: TRBV29-1
abundance: -
d_gene: TRBD2
j_gene: TRBJ2-1
len: 19
CDR3nt: TGCAGCGTTGAAGATCCATGGCGACTAGCGGGTCGCTCCTACAATGAGCAGTTCTTC
CDR3aa: CSVEDPWRLAGRSYNEQFF

v_gene: TRBV10-1
abundance: few
d_gene: -
j_gene: TRBJ2-3
len: 14
CDR3nt: TGCGCCAGCAGTGAGCTTCAGGGGGGAGATACGCAGTATTTT
CDR3aa: CASSELQGGDTQYF

v_gene: TRBV10-2
abundance: -
d_gene: -
j_gene: TRBJ2-4
len: 17
CDR3nt: TGCGCCAGCAGTGAGTCGATTATCGACAGGGCCAAAAACATTCAGTACTTC
CDR3aa: CASSESIIDRAKNIQYF

v_gene: TRBV6-5
abundance: few
d_gene: TRBD1
j_gene: TRBJ2-1
len: 15
CDR3nt: TGTGCCAGCAGCAAGACAGGGGCCGGGCGCAATGAGCAGTTCTTC
CDR3aa: CASSKTGAGRNEQFF

v_gene: TRBV6-1
abundance: -
d_gene: -
j_gene: TRBJ2-1
len: 14
CDR3nt: TGTGCCAGCCAAGGACCGGGGGCATACAATGAGCAGTTCTTC
CDR3aa: CASQGPGAYNEQFF

v_gene: TRBV4-1
abundance: -
d_gene: -
j_gene: TRBJ1-1
len: 15
CDR3nt: TGCGCCAGCAGCCAAGTCGGGATAAGGGACACTGAAGCTTTCTTT
CDR3aa: CASSQVGIRDTEAFF

v_gene: TRBV20-1
abundance: -
d_gene: -
j_gene: TRBJ2-1
len: 18
CDR3nt: TGCAGTGCTAGGCCCTTTAAGAGTGGGCCGGAACTTTACAATGAGCAGTTCTTC
CDR3aa: CSARPFKSGPELYNEQFF

v_gene: TRBV4-1
abundance: -
d_gene: -
j_gene: TRBJ1-2
len: 14
CDR3nt: TGCGCCAGCAGCCAACCGACAGAAGTCTATGGCTACACCTTC
CDR3aa: CASSQPTEVYGYTF

v_gene: TRBV20-1
abundance: -
d_gene: -
j_gene: TRBJ2-7
len: 13
CDR3nt: TGCAGTGCTAGAGAGGTGCTAGGCTACGAGCAGTACTTC
CDR3aa: CSAREVLGYEQYF

v_gene: TRBV2
abundance: -
d_gene: TRBD1
j_gene: TRBJ2-6
len: 18
CDR3nt: TGTGCCAGCAGGTGGACGGGACAGGGGCTCTCTGGGGCCAACGTCCTGACTTTC
CDR3aa: CASRWTGQGLSGANVLTF

v_gene: TRBV10-3
abundance: -
d_gene: -
j_gene: TRBJ2-3
len: 14
CDR3nt: TGTGCCATCAGTGCCGGACAGAGCACAGATACGCAGTATTTT
CDR3aa: CAISAGQSTDTQYF

v_gene: TRBV19
abundance: few
d_gene: -
j_gene: TRBJ2-7
len: 13
CDR3nt: TGTGCCAGCGGCAGGTATGGAGGTTACGAGCAGTACTTC
CDR3aa: CASGRYGGYEQYF

v_gene: TRBV2
abundance: -
d_gene: TRBD1
j_gene: TRBJ2-3
len: 15
CDR3nt: TGTGCCTTCAGTCCCCGGACAGGGAGCACAGATACGCAGTATTTT
CDR3aa: CAFSPRTGSTDTQYF

v_gene: TRBV5-1
abundance: -
d_gene: TRBD1
j_gene: TRBJ1-2
len: 15
CDR3nt: TGCGCCAGCAGCATTCACAGGGGAGGTGTGTATGGCTACACCTTC
CDR3aa: CASSIHRGGVYGYTF

v_gene: TRBV12-3/TRBV12-4
abundance: few
d_gene: TRBD2
j_gene: TRBJ2-5
len: 14
CDR3nt: TGTGCCAGCAGTGTTCGCGGGAGCGGGGAGACCCAGTACTTC
CDR3aa: CASSVRGSGETQYF

v_gene: TRBV6-1
abundance: few
d_gene: TRBD1
j_gene: TRBJ2-7
len: 15
CDR3nt: TGTGCCAGCAGTGGTCCAGGACAGGGAGCCTACGAGCAGTACTTC
CDR3aa: CASSGPGQGAYEQYF

v_gene: TRBV27
abundance: few
d_gene: -
j_gene: TRBJ1-6
len: 13
CDR3nt: TGTGCCAGCAGGCGAGACAGAAGTTCACCCCTCCACTTT
CDR3aa: CASRRDRSSPLHF

v_gene: TRBV19
abundance: -
d_gene: -
j_gene: TRBJ2-1
len: 14
CDR3nt: TGTGCCAGTAGCCCTATGCCCTCCTACAATGAGCAGTTCTTC
CDR3aa: CASSPMPSYNEQFF

v_gene: TRBV7-2
abundance: few
d_gene: TRBD2
j_gene: TRBJ2-5
len: 17
CDR3nt: TGTGCCAGCAACGAAGACCCTCGGGGGGGGAGTCAAGAGACCCAGTACTTC
CDR3aa: CASNEDPRGGSQETQYF

v_gene: TRBV12-3/TRBV12-4
abundance: few
d_gene: -
j_gene: TRBJ2-1
len: 14
CDR3nt: TGTGCCAGCAGTTTCAGGCTAACTCAGCATGAGCAGTTCTTC
CDR3aa: CASSFRLTQHEQFF

v_gene: TRBV11-2
abundance: few
d_gene: -
j_gene: TRBJ2-3
len: 17
CDR3nt: TGTGCCAGCAGACACTTCGGGGCGGGTCGCCGGGCAGATACGCAGTATTTT
CDR3aa: CASRHFGAGRRADTQYF

v_gene: TRBV6-1
abundance: -
d_gene: TRBD2
j_gene: TRBJ2-4
len: 17
CDR3nt: TGTGCCAGCAGTCGTGAGCTAGCGGGAGCAGCCAAAAACATTCAGTACTTC
CDR3aa: CASSRELAGAAKNIQYF

v_gene: TRBV6-1
abundance: -
d_gene: TRBD2
j_gene: TRBJ2-1
len: 15
CDR3nt: TGTGCCAGCAAAAGAAGCGGGGGCTCCTACAATGAGCAGTTCTTC
CDR3aa: CASKRSGGSYNEQFF

v_gene: TRBV7-9
abundance: -
d_gene: -
j_gene: TRBJ1-4
len: 15
CDR3nt: TGTGCCAGCAGCTTAGTGGGGGTTACTAATGAAAAACTGTTTTTT
CDR3aa: CASSLVGVTNEKLFF

v_gene: TRBV11-2
abundance: -
d_gene: -
j_gene: TRBJ2-7
len: 16
CDR3nt: TGTGCCAGCAGCCACCCCCGAGGTAGGGGTTACTACGAGCAGTACTTC
CDR3aa: CASSHPRGRGYYEQYF

v_gene: TRBV7-9
abundance: many
d_gene: -
j_gene: TRBJ2-1
len: 18
CDR3nt: TGTGCCAGCATCCCCAGGGCCTCTCCCCACCGAGGATACAATGAGCAGTTCTTC
CDR3aa: CASIPRASPHRGYNEQFF

v_gene: TRBV5-1
abundance: -
d_gene: -
j_gene: TRBJ2-2
len: 15
CDR3nt: TGCGCCAGCAGCTTCCGGGACGAGAACACCGGGGAGCTGTTTTTT
CDR3aa: CASSFRDENTGELFF

v_gene: TRBV4-1
abundance: -
d_gene: TRBD1
j_gene: TRBJ2-7
len: 16
CDR3nt: TGCGCCAGCAGCCAAGAGTTCCGGACAGGGGATTACGAGCAGTACTTC
CDR3aa: CASSQEFRTGDYEQYF

v_gene: TRBV27
abundance: -
d_gene: -
j_gene: TRBJ2-3
len: 19
CDR3nt: TGTGCCAGCAGTCCAGACAGGTTCTTGACAATTAAACTCACAGATACGCAGTATTTT
CDR3aa: CASSPDRFLTIKLTDTQYF

v_gene: TRBV7-6
abundance: few
d_gene: TRBD2
j_gene: TRBJ2-7
len: 14
CDR3nt: TGTGCCAGCAGCTTTAGCGGGAGGACGGGGGAGCAGTACTTC
CDR3aa: CASSFSGRTGEQYF

v_gene: TRBV11-2
abundance: -
d_gene: -
j_gene: TRBJ2-3
len: 15
CDR3nt: TGTGCCAGCAGCTCCCACCTTCGGGTCACAGATACGCAGTATTTT
CDR3aa: CASSSHLRVTDTQYF

v_gene: TRBV10-3
abundance: -
d_gene: -
j_gene: TRBJ1-1
len: 13
CDR3nt: TGTGCCATCAGAAACCTGCCGAACACTGAAGCTTTCTTT
CDR3aa: CAIRNLPNTEAFF

v_gene: TRBV5-1
abundance: many
d_gene: TRBD2
j_gene: TRBJ2-1
len: 15
CDR3nt: TGCGCCAGCAGCTTTGGAGGCGGGAGCTATAATGAGCAGTTCTTC
CDR3aa: CASSFGGGSYNEQFF

v_gene: TRBV2
abundance: -
d_gene: TRBD2
j_gene: TRBJ2-4
len: 14
CDR3nt: TGTGCCAGCAGGACTAGCGGAGCCAAAAACATTCAGTACTTC
CDR3aa: CASRTSGAKNIQYF

v_gene: TRBV5-1
abundance: many
d_gene: -
j_gene: TRBJ2-7
len: 13
CDR3nt: TGCGCCAGCAGCTCCTCAGGGTACTACGAGCAGTACTTC
CDR3aa: CASSSSGYYEQYF